Following are 22 T cell receptor beta chains from one sample sequenced in a study of shared clonotypes between healthy human individuals. Profiled with immunoSEQ multiplex PCR; TCRdb holds only in-frame clones, not every one. This table holds 2.3 million or so clones, over 85% found once. What was sequenced was naive CD4+ T cells from PBMCs. Subset defined: CD45RA+ positively selected. These receptor sequences come from a man aged 18 to 30 in good health. Some clones in this sample may be carry-over from other donors' samples.

The chain uses TRBV7-8 and TRBJ2-2; TRBD2 agrees at 9 bases. V was clipped by 1 base and J by 5 bases; unmatched bases: 14. From germline, CDR1 is SGHVS and CDR2 FQNEAQ. The CDR3 runs 19 residues. CDR3 nucleotide sequence: TGTGCCAGCAGCTTAGTACCTAGCGGGAACTTTGGGCCGACCGGGGAGCTGTTTTTT. Protein sequence: CASSLVPSGNFGPTGELFF.

This sequence joins TRBV4-1 and TRBJ2-7, with D unclear. CDR3 length equals 14 residues. Germline-derived CDR1 and CDR2 are MGHRA and YSYEKL. V gave up 0 bases and J gave up 4 bases, with 10 bases separating them. The CDR3 here is CASSQDAFEYEQYF. CDR3 DNA: TGCGCCAGCAGCCAAGACGCTTTCGAGTACGAGCAGTACTTC.

The table lists this clone with a few counts. Other DNA sequences within the sample encode an identical CDR3. The chain has TRBV9 and TRBJ2-1, with TRBD2 matching 7 bases. The length of the CDR3 is 15 residues. Trimming at V came to 0 bases and at J to 0 bases, leaving 0 bases not matched to a gene. In germline, CDR1 is SGDLS, CDR2 YYNGEE. The CDR3 DNA reads as TGTGCCAGCAGCGTAGGGGAGGGCTCCTACAATGAGCAGTTCTTC. Protein sequence: CASSVGEGSYNEQFF.

The rearrangement uses TRBV4-2 and TRBJ2-4; D is perhaps TRBD2 (6 bases). This CDR3 comprises 17 residues. V shed 4 bases and J shed 1 base, with 17 bases lying between them. Germline CDR1 and CDR2: LGHNA and YNFKEQ. CDR3 loop: CASSPFSGRGAKNIQYF. The CDR3 DNA reads TGTGCCAGCAGCCCTTTTTCCGGGAGAGGGGCCAAAAACATTCAGTACTTC.

This clone was detected only once. The CDR3 is CASSSTEGLWSEAFF. CDR3 DNA: TGTGCCAGCAGTTCCACAGAGGGGCTTTGGTCTGAAGCTTTCTTT. V is TRBV28 and J is TRBJ1-1, with D possibly TRBD1 on 5 matching bases. Germline lookup yields CDR1 MDHEN and CDR2 SYDVKM. CDR3 length: 15 amino acids. Trimming pared 4 bases from V and 6 bases from J, leaving 18 bases between.

Note on this clone: Different DNA sequences within this sample yield the same CDR3. The rearrangement joins TRBV4-1 to TRBJ2-2, with 9 bases fitting TRBD2. The trim removed 1 base at V and 2 bases at J, leaving 5 bases unmatched. The CDR3 sequence is 17 residues long. Per germline, CDR1 MGHRA and CDR2 YSYEKL. CDR3 nucleotide sequence: TGCGCCAGCAGCCAAGTGTTAGCGGGAGTAAACACCGGGGAGCTGTTTTTT. Protein product: CASSQVLAGVNTGELFF.

V is TRBV5-1 and J is TRBJ2-7, with D perhaps being TRBD1 or TRBD2 (5 bases each). CDR3 size: 14 residues. CDR1 SGHRS and CDR2 YFSETQ come from the germline V gene. V was pared by 5 bases and J by 2 bases, with 14 bases between. CDR3 nucleotide sequence: TGCGCCAGCAGTAACAGACGGGACGCCTACGAGCAGTACTTC. Encoded protein: CASSNRRDAYEQYF.

This clone was counted once. This chain joins TRBV9 and TRBJ2-2; 10 bases agree with TRBD1. With V trimmed by 2 bases and J by 3 bases, 4 bases remained unmatched. This CDR3 contains 16 residues. Germline V lookup: CDR1 SGDLS, CDR2 YYNGEE. The CDR3 sequence is CASSVTGGAYTGELFF. CDR3 nucleotides: TGTGCCAGCAGCGTGACAGGGGGCGCTTACACCGGGGAGCTGTTTTTT.

This sequence joins TRBV19 and TRBJ2-3, with 9 positions matching TRBD1. The CDR3 covers 14 residues. The germline gives CDR1 LNHDA, CDR2 SQIVND (reference sequence). Losses at the gene ends were 1 base for V and 7 bases for J; bases not matched to a gene: 3. In DNA form, the CDR3 reads TGTGCCAGTAGTATAGGGGGACAGGGAAATACGCAGTATTTT. Translated, it gives CASSIGGQGNTQYF.

The V gene is TRBV19, the J gene TRBJ2-4; no clear D. V was shortened by 5 bases and J by 3 bases, with 11 bases between the two germline ends. This CDR3 has 14 residues. CDR1 is LNHDA, CDR2 SQIVND, per germline (reference sequence). The CDR3 DNA follows: TGTGCCAGTAGTTCCGGCTCGGGCAAAAACATTCAGTACTTC. This encodes CASSSGSGKNIQYF.

V is TRBV6-1 and J is TRBJ1-2; no definite D call. There are 12 residues in the CDR3. The V gene's germline CDR1 is MNHNS and CDR2 SASEGT. V was cut by 8 bases and J by 2 bases, with 9 bases left in between. The CDR3: CASRRANYGYTF. In DNA form, the CDR3 reads TGTGCCAGCCGGCGGGCAAACTATGGCTACACCTTC.

The chain recombines TRBV28 with TRBJ2-5; the D is unclear. Trimming took off 2 bases at V and 1 base at J, with 11 bases between the two ends. The CDR3 extends over 15 amino acids. Germline V gives CDR1 MDHEN, CDR2 SYDVKM. This CDR3 is CASSLAAAIQETQYF. CDR3 bases: TGTGCCAGCAGTTTAGCGGCAGCTATCCAAGAGACCCAGTACTTC.

The V and J genes are TRBV28 and TRBJ1-2; 7 bases match TRBD1. Germline trimming cut 5 bases from V and 6 bases from J; bases unmatched to any gene: 12. Germline assignment: CDR1 MDHEN and CDR2 SYDVKM. This CDR3 has 15 amino acids. CDR3 nucleotides: TGTGCCAGCAGTCAGCCACAGGGGATCGCCGATGGCTACACCTTC. Translated, it gives CASSQPQGIADGYTF.

This chain joins TRBV29-1 and TRBJ2-1, with TRBD2 matching 7 bases. V lost 7 bases to trimming and J lost 0 bases; unmatched junction nucleotides: 6. CDR1 and CDR2 (germline): SQVTM, ANQGSEA. The CDR3 is 14 residues long. The CDR3 here is CSARGSSSYNEQFF. The CDR3 DNA is TGCAGCGCCCGCGGGAGCAGCTCCTACAATGAGCAGTTCTTC.

The chain joins TRBV14 to TRBJ2-2; D may be TRBD2 (6 bases). The V gene's germline CDR1 is SGHDN and CDR2 FVKESK. CDR3 length: 18 residues. Trimming took off 0 bases at V and 6 bases at J, with 20 bases between the two ends. This CDR3 is CASSQEGWGLPWAGELFF. The CDR3 bases are TGTGCCAGCAGCCAAGAAGGATGGGGACTCCCGTGGGCCGGGGAGCTGTTTTTT.

The chain couples TRBV5-6 to TRBJ2-5; D uncertain. CDR3 length: 16 residues. Germline values: CDR1 SGHDT, CDR2 YYEEEE. The germline V and J ends were trimmed by 0 bases and 2 bases, with 14 bases remaining between them. The CDR3 loop is CASSLVGGRTQETQYF. In nucleotides, the CDR3 is TGTGCCAGCAGCTTGGTGGGCGGACGCACACAAGAGACCCAGTACTTC.

J is TRBJ2-5 and V is TRBV4-3; D tentatively fits TRBD1 or TRBD2 (5 bases each). This CDR3 region has 16 residues. The V gene lost 0 bases and the J gene lost 5 bases, with 16 bases spanning the gap. Germline CDR1 and CDR2: LGHNA and YSLEER. The CDR3, as DNA: TGCGCCAGCAGCCAAGATTACGGGGCCGAGGGGGAGACCCAGTACTTC. This gives the protein CASSQDYGAEGETQYF.

This chain links TRBV10-3 with TRBJ1-3; 9 nucleotides line up with TRBD1. There are 15 residues in the CDR3. The V gene end was trimmed by 10 bases and the J gene end by 2 bases; junction bases not matched to a gene: 9. Germline values: CDR1 ENHRY, CDR2 SYGVKD. The CDR3 reads CASSPTGGTGNTIYF. Written as DNA, the CDR3 is TGTGCCAGCTCACCGACAGGGGGAACTGGAAACACCATATATTTT.

The chain is built from TRBV19 and TRBJ2-2, with 10 bases that match TRBD2. This CDR3 is built from 15 residues. From germline, CDR1 is LNHDA and CDR2 SQIVND (reference sequence). The V and J ends lost 9 bases and 0 bases, in that order; junction bases with no gene match: 4. This CDR3 is CASVTSGSNTGELFF. The CDR3 DNA is TGTGCCAGCGTGACTAGCGGGTCGAACACCGGGGAGCTGTTTTTT.

The V call is TRBV2, the J call TRBJ1-5; D gene ambiguous. V dropped 7 bases and J dropped 0 bases, with 10 bases sitting between them. This CDR3 contains 14 residues. Germline V CDR1 and CDR2: SNHLY, FYNNEI. This CDR3 is CASMGSHSNQPQHF. The CDR3 nucleotides are TGTGCCAGCATGGGCAGTCATAGCAATCAGCCCCAGCATTTT.

The chain employs TRBV4-2 and TRBJ2-2; 9 nucleotides line up with TRBD1. Trimming removed 7 bases from V and 2 bases from J; junction bases left unmatched: 11. Germline values: CDR1 LGHNA, CDR2 YNFKEQ. The CDR3 totals 17 residues. The CDR3 DNA reads as TGTGCCAGCACACCTACCGGGACAGGGTATAACACCGGGGAGCTGTTTTTT. Protein: CASTPTGTGYNTGELFF.

The chain has TRBV18 and TRBJ1-4; D is perhaps TRBD1 (5 bases). With 1 base removed from V and 5 bases from J, the gap between germline ends came to 11 bases. The CDR3 runs to 15 residues. Germline CDR1 is KGHSH and CDR2 is LQKENI. CDR3 amino acids: CASSPRDRPNEKLFF. DNA of the CDR3: TGTGCCAGCTCACCACGGGACCGCCCAAATGAAAAACTGTTTTTT.